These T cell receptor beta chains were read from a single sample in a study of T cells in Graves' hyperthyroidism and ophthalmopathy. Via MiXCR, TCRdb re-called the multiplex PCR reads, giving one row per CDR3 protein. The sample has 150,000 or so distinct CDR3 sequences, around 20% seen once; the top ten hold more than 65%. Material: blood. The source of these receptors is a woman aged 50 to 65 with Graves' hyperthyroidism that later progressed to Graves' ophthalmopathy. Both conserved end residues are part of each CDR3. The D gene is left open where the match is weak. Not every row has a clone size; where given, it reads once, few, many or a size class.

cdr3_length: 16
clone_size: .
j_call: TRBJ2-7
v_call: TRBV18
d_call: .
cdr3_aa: CASSPFQGQGSYEQYF
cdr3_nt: TGTGCCAGCTCACCTTTCCAGGGGCAGGGATCCTACGAGCAGTACTTC

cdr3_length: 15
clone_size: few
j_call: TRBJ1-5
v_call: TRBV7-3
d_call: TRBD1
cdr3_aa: CASSLTGDRNQPQHF
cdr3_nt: TGTGCCAGCAGCTTGACAGGGGATCGCAATCAGCCCCAGCATTTT

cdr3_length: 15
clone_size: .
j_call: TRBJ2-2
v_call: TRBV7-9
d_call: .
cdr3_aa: CASSSPAANTGELFF
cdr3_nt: TGTGCCAGCAGCTCCCCGGCGGCGAACACCGGGGAGCTGTTTTTT

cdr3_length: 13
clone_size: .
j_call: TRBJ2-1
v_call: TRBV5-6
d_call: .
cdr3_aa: CASSPVGVFEQFF
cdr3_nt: TGTGCCAGCAGCCCGGTGGGGGTTTTTGAGCAGTTCTTC

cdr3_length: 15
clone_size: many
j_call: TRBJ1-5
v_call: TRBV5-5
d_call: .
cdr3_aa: CASSIDSFPNQPQHF
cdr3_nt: TGTGCCAGCAGCATTGACAGTTTCCCCAATCAGCCCCAGCATTTT

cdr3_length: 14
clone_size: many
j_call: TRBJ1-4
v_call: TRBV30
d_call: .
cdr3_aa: CAGTGTLNNEKLFF
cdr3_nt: TGTGCCGGGACCGGGACGCTGAATAATGAAAAACTGTTTTTT

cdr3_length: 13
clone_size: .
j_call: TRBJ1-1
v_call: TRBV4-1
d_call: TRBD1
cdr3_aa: CASSEGAGTEAFF
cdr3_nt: TGCGCCAGCAGCGAGGGGGCGGGAACTGAAGCTTTCTTT

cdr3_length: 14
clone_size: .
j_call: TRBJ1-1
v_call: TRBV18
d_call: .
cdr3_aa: CASSPKAVNTEAFF
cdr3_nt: TGTGCCAGCTCACCTAAGGCCGTGAACACTGAAGCTTTCTTT

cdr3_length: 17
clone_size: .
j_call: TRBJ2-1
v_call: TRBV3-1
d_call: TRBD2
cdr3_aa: CASSQVSTGGPRNEQFF
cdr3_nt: TGTGCCAGCAGCCAAGTCTCGACGGGAGGGCCGAGGAATGAGCAGTTCTTC

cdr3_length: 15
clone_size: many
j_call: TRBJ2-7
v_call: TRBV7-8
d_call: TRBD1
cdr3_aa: CASSPLTGGSYEQYF
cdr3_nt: TGTGCCAGCAGCCCTCTGACAGGGGGCTCCTACGAGCAGTACTTC

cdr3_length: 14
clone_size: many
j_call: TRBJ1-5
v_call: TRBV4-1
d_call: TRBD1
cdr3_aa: CASSLVQGDQPQHF
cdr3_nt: TGCGCCAGCAGCCTAGTACAGGGGGACCAGCCCCAGCATTTT

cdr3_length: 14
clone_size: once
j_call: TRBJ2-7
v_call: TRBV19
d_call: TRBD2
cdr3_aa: CASSPAGANYEQYF
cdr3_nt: TGTGCCAGTAGTCCAGCGGGAGCGAATTACGAGCAGTACTTC